This T cell receptor (beta chain) comes out of a study of blood T cell repertoires in COVID-19. Study overall: Cohort 3 recovery required two negative PCRs, clearance, or symptom resolution. The United States, Italy and Spain provided the acute and convalescent COVID-19 samples. Nucleic acid was either cDNA or gDNA, and it came from T cells, B-cell-depleted T cells, or PBMCs.

Libraries were prepared by immunoSEQ multiplex PCR; TCRdb keeps only in-frame clonotypes and omits some of them. The sample yields roughly 200,000 clones, around 86% seen once. From germline, CDR1 is SGHTA and CDR2 FQGTGA. This CDR3 contains 16 residues. J gave up 0 bases and V 5 bases, and 5 bases lay outside the gene matches. V is TRBV7-3 and J is TRBJ2-1; 9 bases align to TRBD2. The material sequenced was PBMCs or T cells enriched from blood (not recorded which). The TCR originated in a man aged 25-45 years in a cohort exposed to, infected with or recovered from COVID-19 (not recorded which). In DNA, the CDR3 is TGTGCCAGCAGCCCAACTAGCGGGTCCTCCTACAATGAGCAGTTCTTC. Translation: CASSPTSGSSYNEQFF.